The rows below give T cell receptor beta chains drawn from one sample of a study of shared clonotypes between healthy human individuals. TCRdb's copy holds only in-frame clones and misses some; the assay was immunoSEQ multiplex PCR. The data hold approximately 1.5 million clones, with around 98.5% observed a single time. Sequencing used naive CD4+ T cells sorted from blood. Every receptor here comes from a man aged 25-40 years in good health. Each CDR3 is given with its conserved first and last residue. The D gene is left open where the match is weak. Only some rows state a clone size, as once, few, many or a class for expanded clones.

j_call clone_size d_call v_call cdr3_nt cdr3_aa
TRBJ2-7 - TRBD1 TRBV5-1 TGCGCCAGCAGCTACACGGGACAGGCGTCCTACGAGCAGTACTTC CASSYTGQASYEQYF
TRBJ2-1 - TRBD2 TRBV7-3 TGTGCCAGCAGCTTAAAAGGGGGACTAGCGGGTAGTCATGAGCAGTTCTTC CASSLKGGLAGSHEQFF
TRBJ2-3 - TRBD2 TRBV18 TGTGCCAGCTCACCCTCTAGCGGGAGGGCAGATACGCAGTATTTT CASSPSSGRADTQYF
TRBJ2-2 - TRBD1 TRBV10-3 TGTGCCATCAGTGCATGGACAGGGGGTATGTCCGGGGAGCTGTTTTTT CAISAWTGGMSGELFF
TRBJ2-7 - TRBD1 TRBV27 TGTGCCAGCAGTTTACAACCTGGCTTTGGGACAGGGTATAACGAGCAGTACTTC CASSLQPGFGTGYNEQYF
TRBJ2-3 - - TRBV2 TGTGCCAGCAAAGAGAATCCAGATACGCAGTATTTT CASKENPDTQYF
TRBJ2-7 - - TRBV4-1 TGCGCCAGCAGCCAAGATCCCTACGAGCAGTACTTC CASSQDPYEQYF
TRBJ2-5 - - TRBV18 TGTGCCAGCTCACCTCCTAGAACCCAAGAGACCCAGTACTTC CASSPPRTQETQYF
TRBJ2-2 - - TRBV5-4 TGTGCCAGCAGCTTATCCGGGACTCCGATTACCGGGGAGCTGTTTTTT CASSLSGTPITGELFF
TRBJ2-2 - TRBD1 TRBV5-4 TGTGCCAGCAGCTTGGCCAGGGGGCTCGCCGGGGAGCTGTTTTTT CASSLARGLAGELFF
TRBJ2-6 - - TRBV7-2 TGTGCCAGCAGCTTAGCTACCGGCTCTGGGGCCAACGTCCTGACTTTC CASSLATGSGANVLTF
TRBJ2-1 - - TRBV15 TGTGCCACCAGCAGAGCCCGTTACAATGAGCAGTTCTTC CATSRARYNEQFF
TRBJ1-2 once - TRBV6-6 TGTGCCAGCAGTTACTCTCAGGGTTCAGCTAACTATGGCTACACCTTC CASSYSQGSANYGYTF
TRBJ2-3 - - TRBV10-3 TGTGCCATCAGTGACCCTCAGGGGCTACGGGGCACAGATACGCAGTATTTT CAISDPQGLRGTDTQYF
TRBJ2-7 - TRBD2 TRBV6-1 TGTGCCAGCAGTCTAGCGGGAGTATACGAGCAGTACTTC CASSLAGVYEQYF
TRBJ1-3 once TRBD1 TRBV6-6 TGTGCCAGCAGAATTCAGGGACAGATTGGAAACACCATATATTTT CASRIQGQIGNTIYF
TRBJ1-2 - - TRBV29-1 TGCAGCGTATCAAGAACGGCGCCTCCAACACTATACACCTTC CSVSRTAPPTLYTF